The 21 T cell receptor beta chains presented below share a single source sample, sequenced in a study of radiotherapy plus CTLA-4 blockade in lung cancer. Here immunoSEQ multiplex PCR was the method, and the copy in TCRdb shows in-frame clones only, minus some. The table includes about 85,000 clones, approximately 86% detected once. The sequencing used peripheral blood, collected from a patient treated with radiotherapy plus ipilimumab. The receptors originated from a human donor with non-small cell lung cancer who had a partial response to radiotherapy plus ipilimumab.

As for this clone: At the DNA level, this CDR3 is encoded by other sequences in the same sample as well. This sequence joins TRBV5-4 and TRBJ2-3, with D unclear. Deletions cut 3 bases from V and 2 bases from J, with 4 bases between. Germline lookup yields CDR1 SGHNT and CDR2 YYREEE (reference sequence). This CDR3 has 12 residues. CDR3 sequence reads: CASSSYTDTQYF. The CDR3 DNA sequence: TGTGCCAGCAGCTCCTACACAGATACGCAGTATTTT.

V and J are TRBV30 and TRBJ1-2; TRBD1 matches at 8 bases. Unmatched junction bases numbered 1, after V lost 3 bases and J lost 4 bases. This CDR3 has 12 residues. The germline gives CDR1 GTSNPN, CDR2 SVGIG (reference sequence). In nucleotides, the CDR3 is TGTGCCTGGAGACAGGGGGTCTATGGCTACACCTTC. Translating it yields CAWRQGVYGYTF.

Worth noting for this clone: The junction departs from germline at one end; a sequencing error may be responsible. V gene TRBV7-7 combines with J gene TRBJ2-3; possible D gene TRBD2, 5 bases. The CDR3 sequence is 12 residues long. CDR1 and CDR2 (germline): SSHAT, FNYEAQ (reference sequence). DNA for the CDR3: TGTGCTAGCAGCTTAGCGAGTCATACGCAGTATTTT. Residues: CASSLASHTQYF. Variable domain in full (rest from reference TRBV7-7 and TRBJ2-3): GAGVSQSPRYKVTKRGQDVTLRCDPISSHATLYWYQQALGQGPEFLTYFNYEAQPDKSGLPSDRFSAERPEGSISTLTIQRTEQRDSAMYRCASSLASHTQYFGPGTRLTVL.

The DNA of the CDR3 is TGTGCCAGCAGGACCGGGACAGGGGACACCGGGGAGCTGTTTTTT. It is translated as CASRTGTGDTGELFF. The V call is TRBV28, the J call TRBJ2-2, with 10 bases identical to TRBD1. The CDR3 runs to 15 residues. Germline lookup yields CDR1 MDHEN and CDR2 SYDVKM. V shed 6 bases, J shed 3 bases, and the junction held 4 bases outside the gene matches.

This clone has more than one count but fewer than ten. The V and J genes are TRBV7-9 and TRBJ2-5, with TRBD2 identical over 8 bases. Unmatched junction bases numbered 5, after V lost 4 bases and J lost 1 base. Germline V lookup: CDR1 SEHNR, CDR2 FQNEAQ (reference sequence). The CDR3 length is 15 residues. CDR3 nucleotides: TGTGCCAGCAGCTCCTGGACTAGCAGCCAAGAGACCCAGTACTTC. Its protein product is CASSSWTSSQETQYF. Combining the CDR3 with reference TRBV7-9 and TRBJ2-5 gives the whole variable domain DTGVSQNPRHKITKRGQNVTFRCDPISEHNRLYWYRQTLGQGPEFLTYFQNEAQLEKSRLLSDRFSAERPKGSFSTLEIQRTEQGDSAMYLCASSSWTSSQETQYFGPGTRLLVL.

The chain's CDR3 is CATRRSRGGLSTDTQYF. Here the CDR3 DNA reads TGTGCCACCAGGCGGAGTCGGGGGGGTCTGAGCACAGATACGCAGTATTTT. The chain employs TRBV15 and TRBJ2-3, with 8 bases identical to TRBD2. The CDR3 length is 17 residues. With V trimmed by 6 bases and J by 0 bases, 11 bases remained unmatched. Germline V gene data show CDR1 as LNHNV and CDR2 as YYDKDF (reference sequence).

The chain uses TRBV6-5 and TRBJ2-7; TRBD1 matches 9 bases. The V and J ends lost 5 bases and 2 bases, in that order; junction bases with no gene match: 7. Germline assignment: CDR1 MNHEY and CDR2 SVGAGI. The CDR3 extends over 15 amino acids. CDR3 sequence reads: CASSMTGGTTYEQYF. DNA of the CDR3: TGTGCCAGCAGTATGACAGGGGGGACTACCTACGAGCAGTACTTC.

V and J are TRBV12-1 and TRBJ1-2; the D call in the table, TRBD1, was not verified against the DNA. TRBV12-1 is a pseudogene. This CDR3 is 18 amino acids long. The CDR3 bases are TGTGCCAGCAGCTTTCCGGGACAGGGGGTGACAGTGAGATATGGCTACACCTTC. It codes for CASSFPGQGVTVRYGYTF.

This clone showed up just a few times. The chain links TRBV9 to TRBJ2-3; TRBD1 matches at 9 bases. The junction had 10 bases not matched to a gene; V was cut back by 4 bases and J by 7 bases. This CDR3 comprises 15 residues. Germline V gene sequence: CDR1 SGDLS, CDR2 YYNGEE. CDR3 nucleotides: TGTGCCAGCAGCCCCTCGTGGGGGACAGGGAATACGCAGTATTTT. Protein sequence: CASSPSWGTGNTQYF.

The chain couples TRBV18 to TRBJ2-7; 7 bases map to TRBD2. V trimming: 3 bases; J trimming: 3 bases; junction bases outside the gene matches: 5. CDR1 is KGHSH and CDR2 is LQKENI in the germline V gene. There are 14 residues in the CDR3. Here the CDR3 reads CASSPLAEGYEQYF. As DNA, the CDR3 is TGTGCCAGCTCACCTCTAGCGGAGGGCTACGAGCAGTACTTC.

J is TRBJ1-5 and V is TRBV7-8, with 8 bases that match TRBD1. CDR3 size: 18 residues. The trim removed 5 bases at V and 0 bases at J, leaving 12 bases unmatched. Germline V gives CDR1 SGHVS, CDR2 FQNEAQ. CDR3 region: CASSLFGTGRLSNQPQHF. The CDR3 nucleotides are TGTGCCAGCAGCCTTTTTGGGACAGGACGACTTAGCAATCAGCCCCAGCATTTT. The entire variable domain, with the rest obtained from reference TRBV7-8 and TRBJ1-5, is as follows: GAGVSQSPRYKVAKRGQDVALRCDPISGHVSLFWYQQALGQGPEFLTYFQNEAQLDKSGLPSDRFFAERPEGSVSTLKIQRTQQEDSAVYLCASSLFGTGRLSNQPQHFGDGTRLSIL.

V is TRBV30 and J is TRBJ1-2; D remains ambiguous. Trimming left V 0 bases short and J 4 bases short, with 9 bases between. CDR1 GTSNPN and CDR2 SVGIG come from the germline V gene (reference sequence). The CDR3 runs 13 residues. This chain's CDR3 is CAWSVNSFYGYTF. The CDR3 bases are TGTGCCTGGAGTGTAAACAGTTTCTATGGCTACACCTTC.

The V and J genes are TRBV6-5 and TRBJ1-5, with D hard to call. Trimming stripped 4 bases from V and 5 bases from J, with 9 bases between. This CDR3 has 13 amino acids. CDR1 is MNHEY, CDR2 SVGAGI, per germline. CDR3 DNA: TGTGCCAGCAGTTCCGGGGTCCATCAGCCCCAGCATTTT. Its translation: CASSSGVHQPQHF.

The chain uses TRBV25-1 and TRBJ2-1; 10 bases fit TRBD2. The CDR3 length is 15 residues. The V segment lost 7 bases and the J segment 6 bases; nucleotides outside the gene matches: 9. CDR1 is MGHDK, CDR2 SYGVNS, per germline. CDR3 nucleotides: TGTGCCAGCACCCCCACTAGCGGGAATTTCAATGAGCAGTTCTTC. Protein product: CASTPTSGNFNEQFF.

The rearrangement links TRBV18 to TRBJ2-3; 10 positions match TRBD2. Germline assignment: CDR1 KGHSH and CDR2 LQKENI. J gave up 4 bases and V 0 bases, and 16 bases lay outside the gene matches. This CDR3 is built from 20 residues. CDR3 nucleotides: TGTGCCAGCTCACCACCGGAGCTAGCGGGAGAAGCCCTTCCCCCAGATACGCAGTATTTT. It yields the protein CASSPPELAGEALPPDTQYF.

J is TRBJ2-1 and V is TRBV18; TRBD2 might be the D (5 bases). This CDR3 comprises 13 residues. V was clipped by 3 bases and J by 7 bases, with 10 bases between them. In germline, CDR1 is KGHSH, CDR2 LQKENI. The CDR3 nucleotides read TGTGCCAGCTCACCGCCTAGCCGGAATGAGCAGTTCTTC. Translating gives CASSPPSRNEQFF.

The sample holds a few counts of this clone. The gene calls are TRBV2 and TRBJ2-7; 7 bases fit TRBD1. Germline CDR1 is SNHLY and CDR2 is FYNNEI. CDR3 length: 17 amino acids. V was pared by 3 bases and J by 1 base, with 12 bases of the junction left unmatched. The CDR3 nucleotides read TGTGCCAGCAGTGAGAAATACAGGGGACAGACTTCCTACGAGCAGTACTTC. It translates to CASSEKYRGQTSYEQYF.

V and J are TRBV30 and TRBJ1-4, with D hard to call. This CDR3 has 11 amino acids. Germline CDR1 reads GTSNPN; CDR2 reads SVGIG (reference sequence). The germline V and J ends were trimmed by 5 bases and 7 bases, with 8 bases remaining between them. For the CDR3, the DNA is TGTGCCTGGGGAGTGTCTGAAAAACTGTTTTTT. It yields the protein CAWGVSEKLFF.

This clone was seen only once. The chain links TRBV7-9 to TRBJ2-5; TRBD2 matches 8 bases. Germline V lookup: CDR1 SEHNR, CDR2 FQNEAQ (reference sequence). This CDR3 has 15 amino acids. Trimming took 6 bases from V and 4 from J; bases not matched to a gene: 10. The CDR3 sequence is CASSRPGGGGETQYF. The CDR3 DNA follows: TGTGCCAGCAGTCGGCCGGGAGGGGGGGGAGAGACCCAGTACTTC. Based on the CDR3 plus reference TRBV7-9 and TRBJ2-5, the full variable domain is DTGVSQNPRHKITKRGQNVTFRCDPISEHNRLYWYRQTLGQGPEFLTYFQNEAQLEKSRLLSDRFSAERPKGSFSTLEIQRTEQGDSAMYLCASSRPGGGGETQYFGPGTRLLVL.

The V and J genes are TRBV11-1 and TRBJ2-3; D is perhaps TRBD1 (6 bases). Germline values: CDR1 SGHAT, CDR2 FQDESV (reference sequence). Between the trimmed V and J ends, which lost 4 bases and 0 bases, there was a span of 8 bases. This CDR3 region has 14 residues. The CDR3 DNA reads TGTGCCAGCAGCTCGGACAGAAGCACAGATACGCAGTATTTT. Encoded protein: CASSSDRSTDTQYF.

This chain joins TRBV19 and TRBJ2-3, with TRBD2 identical over 7 bases. Germline lookup yields CDR1 LNHDA and CDR2 SQIVND (reference sequence). There are 16 residues in the CDR3. The ends lost 2 bases at V and 3 bases at J; junction bases unmatched: 8. CDR3 region: CASSIIGGSPTDTQYF. In DNA, the CDR3 is TGTGCCAGTAGTATAATCGGCGGGAGTCCTACAGATACGCAGTATTTT.